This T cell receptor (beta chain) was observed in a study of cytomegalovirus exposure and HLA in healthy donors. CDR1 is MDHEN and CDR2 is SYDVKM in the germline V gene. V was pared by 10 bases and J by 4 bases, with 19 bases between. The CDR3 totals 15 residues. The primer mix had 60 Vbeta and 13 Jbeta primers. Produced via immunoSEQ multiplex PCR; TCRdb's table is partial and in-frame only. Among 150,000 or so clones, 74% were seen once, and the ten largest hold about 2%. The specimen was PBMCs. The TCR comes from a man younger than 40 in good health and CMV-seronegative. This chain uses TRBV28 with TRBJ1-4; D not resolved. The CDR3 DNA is TGTGCCACCCGACAATCCGGCGGGGATAATGAAAAACTGTTTTTT. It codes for CATRQSGGDNEKLFF. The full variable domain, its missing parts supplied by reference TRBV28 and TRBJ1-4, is DVKVTQSSRYLVKRTGEKVFLECVQDMDHENMFWYRQDPGLGLRLIYFSYDVKMKEKGDIPEGYSVSREKKERFSLILESASTNQTSMYLCATRQSGGDNEKLFFGSGTQLSVL.